The following is a T cell receptor (beta chain) sequence with its context. The CDR3 has 14 residues. Germline CDR1 is MNHNY and CDR2 is SVGAGI (reference sequence). The V end was cut by 5 bases, the J end by 7 bases, with 12 bases between. The sample originates from a study of T cell responses to AZD1222 COVID-19 vaccine. Generated by immunoSEQ multiplex PCR, the TCRdb table keeps only in-frame clones and is missing some. Among about 110,000 clones, around 81% were seen once, and the ten largest hold roughly 4.8%. The V call is TRBV6-6, the J call TRBJ1-6; D ambiguous. The source material was peripheral blood, sampled on day 0 of AZD1222 vaccination. The TCR was taken from an adult in good health. CDR3: CASSPSGSNSPLHF. The CDR3 coding sequence is TGTGCCAGCAGTCCGAGCGGATCCAATTCACCCCTCCACTTT.